Sequencing of this TCR beta chain was carried out in a study of spatial heterogeneity in lung cancer. Study as a whole: Sequencing consistently turned up more beta-chain sequences than alpha-chain sequences.

Many counts were recorded for this clonotype. TCRdb processed the 5' RACE reads anew with MiXCR; each CDR3 protein has one entry. The sample yields about 38,000 distinct CDR3 sequences, 5.2% seen once. Germline V gene sequence: CDR1 SGHAT, CDR2 FQDESV (reference sequence). The V gene lost 5 bases and the J gene lost 2 bases, with 13 bases spanning the gap. There are 14 residues in the CDR3. This sample's time point: sample taken at primary tumor resection. Unsorted whole RNA of tumor, nontumor lung or frozen PBMC was sequenced. This receptor was taken from a female donor with early-stage non-small cell lung cancer. The sample here was PBMCs, taken at surgery. The gene calls are TRBV11-1 and TRBJ2-7; D gene uncertain. The CDR3 DNA sequence: TGTGCCAGCAGCCCGTCCGGGTTCACCTACGAGCAGTACTTC. It yields the protein CASSPSGFTYEQYF.